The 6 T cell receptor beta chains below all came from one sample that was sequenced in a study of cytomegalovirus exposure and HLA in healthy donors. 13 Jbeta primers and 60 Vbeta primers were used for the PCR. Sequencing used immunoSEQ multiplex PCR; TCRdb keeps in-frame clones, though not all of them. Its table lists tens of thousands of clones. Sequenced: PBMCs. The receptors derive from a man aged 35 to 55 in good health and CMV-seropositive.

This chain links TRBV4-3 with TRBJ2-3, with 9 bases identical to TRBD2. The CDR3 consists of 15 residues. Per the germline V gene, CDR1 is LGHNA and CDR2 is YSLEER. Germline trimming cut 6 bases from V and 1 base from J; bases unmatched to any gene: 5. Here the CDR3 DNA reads TGCGCCAGCAGGCGCGGGGGGGCACGCACAGATACGCAGTATTTT. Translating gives CASRRGGARTDTQYF.

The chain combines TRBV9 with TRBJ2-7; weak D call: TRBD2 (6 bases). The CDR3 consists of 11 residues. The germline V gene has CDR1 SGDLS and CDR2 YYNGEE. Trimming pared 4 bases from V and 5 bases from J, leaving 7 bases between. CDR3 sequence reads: CASSWRDEQYF. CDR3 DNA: TGTGCCAGCAGCTGGAGGGACGAGCAGTACTTC.

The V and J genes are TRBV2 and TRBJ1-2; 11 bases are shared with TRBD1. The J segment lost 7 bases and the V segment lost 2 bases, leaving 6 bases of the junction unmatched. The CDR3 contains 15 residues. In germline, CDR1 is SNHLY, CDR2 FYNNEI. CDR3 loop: CASSESGTGGLGYTF. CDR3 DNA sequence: TGTGCCAGCAGTGAATCCGGGACAGGGGGACTTGGCTACACCTTC.

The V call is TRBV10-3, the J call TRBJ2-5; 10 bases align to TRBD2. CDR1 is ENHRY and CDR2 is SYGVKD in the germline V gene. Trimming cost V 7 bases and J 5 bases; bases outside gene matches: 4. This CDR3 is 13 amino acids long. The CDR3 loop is CAIKREGSETQYF. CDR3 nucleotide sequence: TGTGCCATCAAGCGGGAGGGGTCGGAGACCCAGTACTTC.

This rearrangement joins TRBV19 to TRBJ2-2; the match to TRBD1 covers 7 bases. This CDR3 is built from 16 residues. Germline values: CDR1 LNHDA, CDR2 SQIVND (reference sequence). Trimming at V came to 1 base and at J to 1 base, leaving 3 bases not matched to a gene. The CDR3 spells CASSIGDSKNTGELFF. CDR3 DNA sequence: TGTGCCAGTAGTATAGGGGACAGCAAGAACACCGGGGAGCTGTTTTTT.

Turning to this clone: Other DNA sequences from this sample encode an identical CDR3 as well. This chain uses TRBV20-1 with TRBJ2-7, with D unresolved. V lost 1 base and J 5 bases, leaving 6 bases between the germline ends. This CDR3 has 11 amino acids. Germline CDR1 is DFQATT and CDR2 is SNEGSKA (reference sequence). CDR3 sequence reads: CSARALDEQYF. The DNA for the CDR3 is TGCAGTGCTAGAGCCCTAGACGAGCAGTACTTC.